This TCR beta chain was recorded in a study of regulatory and conventional T cells in RAG deficiency (dated 2017 in TCRdb). Background on the whole study: High-throughput TCR beta sequencing was used to compare the diversity and composition of the Treg, conventional CD4+ and CD8+ T cell repertoires of RAG-deficient patients with those of healthy controls. Broad study findings and their caveats: Sorted CD25-high CD127-low cells from Omenn syndrome patients may represent peripherally activated cells rather than bona fide Treg cells. All patient T-cell subsets had shorter CDR3 lengths; Omenn syndrome patients showed >85% Treg-Tconv repertoire overlap at nucleotide and amino acid level. Markedly lower Shannon entropy and higher Simpson indices were observed in RAG-deficient patients than in control T-cell subpopulations. Compared with controls, Omenn syndrome and CID/AS patients had 80 to 100-fold fewer unique TCR beta sequences in Treg cells, whereas the reduction in the other subsets was around 10-fold. Some T-cell subset analyses were not performed for some subjects.

The library came from the immunoSEQ multiplex PCR assay. Genomic DNA from the sorted T-cell subsets was used to amplify rearranged TCR beta chain products, which were then sequenced. As for the original processing: Repertoire diversity of productive TCR beta rearrangements was quantified using Shannon entropy and Simpson indices. Clonal expansion was assessed by the summed frequency of the 100 most abundant productive TCR beta clonotypes among total reads. The TRB repertoires were scored with a self-reactivity index that is based on amino acid usage at CDR3beta positions 6 and 7. Two-way ANOVA was applied to the repertoire analyses, whereas Student t or Mann-Whitney tests were applied to the flow cytometric analyses. The source is immuneACCESS, and TCRdb retained only in-frame sequences with V and J called. Part of the clones is not carried over; for the studies checked, unresolved V genes explain less than half of this, and the remainder is unexplained. That table is the source of V, J and clone size, and D and trimming were worked out from the DNA. The sample table lists about 8,000 clones, approximately 94% of them with a count of one. The ten largest clones represent about 1.4% of the sample.

Regulatory T cells were purified from blood as CD4+CD25-high CD127-low cells before genomic DNA extraction. Repertoire analyses used fewer than 10 healthy control donors as the comparison group. From cysteine to phenylalanine, the CDR3 is 16 amino acids long. The CDR3 DNA has 48 bases and is translated from base 1. V loses 0 bases at its end and J loses 5 bases; junction bases beyond the gene matches: 3. Based on the germline V gene, the CDR1 and CDR2 sequences are SGHVS and FQNEAQ. On this clone itself: Its antigen remains unidentified. No base qualities exist here, and no much larger clone lies one base off it.

The same data also contributed to another study, on regulatory T cells. As the second study states: For the multiplex PCR, 52 forward TRBV primers and 13 reverse TRBJ primers were used, and amplification bias was corrected with both assay-based and computational methods. Restricted unique TRB V-J pairs and skewed V and J gene usage were observed in patient repertoires, most markedly in regulatory T cells. Between CD3G-deficient patients and healthy controls, the study compared T-cell receptor beta repertoires in sorted regulatory T cells, conventional CD4+ T cells and CD8+ T cells. Ficoll density separation was used to isolate peripheral blood mononuclear cells. Rearranged TRB loci were amplified from genomic DNA by multiplex PCR within the immunoSEQ assay. TRB amplicons were sequenced using an Illumina HiSeq platform. Raw sequences were error-filtered and aligned to reference gene sequences by custom algorithms and were subsequently analyzed with the immunoSEQ online tools. Productive and nonproductive TRB rearrangement frequencies were evaluated among both unique and total sequences. For group comparisons, t tests, Mann-Whitney tests or two-way ANOVA were performed in Prism software.

Sequencing used CD127- CD25+ CD4+ Tregs sorted from blood. The chain was built from TRBV7-8 and TRBJ1-6; TRBD1 aligns with 8 central bases. This clonotype originated in a human donor in good health. The CDR3 reads as follows: CASSLATRGHNSPLHF. Here is the DNA: TGTGCCAGCAGCTTAGCAACCAGGGGGCATAATTCACCCCTCCACTTT.